Shown below are 26 T cell receptor beta chains from a single sample sequenced in a study of cytomegalovirus exposure and HLA in healthy donors. Primers: 60 Vbeta forward and 13 Jbeta reverse. Sequencing was performed with immunoSEQ multiplex PCR; in TCRdb, only in-frame clones are kept and a portion is missing. This table has a few hundred thousand clones, around 80% appearing once. Specimen: PBMCs. These receptors came from a girl aged 2-10 years in good health and CMV-seronegative.

This chain links TRBV6-1 with TRBJ1-5, with a tentative D call TRBD1 (6 bases). Per germline, CDR1 MNHNS and CDR2 SASEGT. Trimming removed 7 bases from V and 3 bases from J, with 10 bases in between. The CDR3 spans 13 residues. This chain's CDR3 is CASNGQNNQPQHF. Written as DNA, the CDR3 is TGTGCCAGCAATGGACAGAACAATCAGCCCCAGCATTTT.

V gene TRBV2 combines with J gene TRBJ2-1; 12 bases are a match to TRBD2. Germline V CDR1 and CDR2: SNHLY, FYNNEI. This CDR3 is built from 16 residues. The ends lost 5 bases at V and 7 bases at J; junction bases unmatched: 9. Here the CDR3 reads CASSRKGLAGINEQFF. The CDR3 DNA is TGTGCCAGCAGTCGAAAGGGACTAGCGGGTATTAATGAGCAGTTCTTC.

The rearrangement uses TRBV10-1 and TRBJ2-3, with TRBD2 identical over 10 bases. Trimming took 5 bases from V and 2 from J; bases not matched to a gene: 13. Per the germline V gene, CDR1 is WNHNN and CDR2 is SYGVQD (reference sequence). This CDR3 is built from 18 residues. The CDR3 DNA is TGCGCCAGCAGTCCGCAACGGCTGACTAGCGGGTTCACAGATACGCAGTATTTT. This sequence encodes CASSPQRLTSGFTDTQYF.

The V call is TRBV5-1, the J call TRBJ2-5; TRBD2 aligns across 12 bases. The germline CDR1 and CDR2 sequences are SGHRS and YFSETQ. Trimming cost V 5 bases and J 2 bases; bases outside gene matches: 4. The CDR3 consists of 15 residues. The CDR3, as DNA: TGCGCCAGCAGTCAGACTAGCGGGAGACAAGAGACCCAGTACTTC. It yields the protein CASSQTSGRQETQYF. The whole variable domain, remainder taken from reference TRBV5-1 and TRBJ2-5, is KAGVTQTPRYLIKTRGQQVTLSCSPISGHRSVSWYQQTPGQGLQFLFEYFSETQRNKGNFPGRFSGRQFSNSRSEMNVSTLELGDSALYLCASSQTSGRQETQYFGPGTRLLVL.

V and J are TRBV5-1 and TRBJ2-5; the match to TRBD2 covers 12 bases. There are 15 residues in the CDR3. The J segment lost 5 bases and the V segment lost 4 bases, leaving 6 bases of the junction unmatched. The germline gives CDR1 SGHRS, CDR2 YFSETQ. The CDR3 DNA reads as TGCGCCAGCAGCACCTTACTAGCGGGGGGTGAGACCCAGTACTTC. Translation: CASSTLLAGGETQYF. The whole variable domain, filled in from reference TRBV5-1 and TRBJ2-5, reads KAGVTQTPRYLIKTRGQQVTLSCSPISGHRSVSWYQQTPGQGLQFLFEYFSETQRNKGNFPGRFSGRQFSNSRSEMNVSTLELGDSALYLCASSTLLAGGETQYFGPGTRLLVL.

The genes are TRBV4-2 and TRBJ2-3, with 16 nucleotides matching TRBD2. The J segment lost 3 bases and the V segment lost 0 bases, leaving 9 bases of the junction unmatched. The length of the CDR3 is 20 residues. CDR1 is LGHNA, CDR2 YNFKEQ, per germline. CDR3 protein: CASSQESGLAGGYITDTQYF. The CDR3 DNA sequence: TGTGCCAGCAGCCAAGAGTCGGGACTAGCGGGGGGGTATATTACAGATACGCAGTATTTT.

This clone was observed a few times. The chain couples TRBV27 to TRBJ1-1; D not resolved. V was shortened by 0 bases and J by 3 bases, with 11 bases between the two germline ends. The CDR3 sequence is 15 residues long. Germline V gene lookup returns CDR1 MNHEY and CDR2 SMNVEV (reference sequence). This CDR3 reads CASSLSGDADTEAFF. DNA for the CDR3: TGTGCCAGCAGTTTATCCGGTGACGCGGACACTGAAGCTTTCTTT.

The gene calls are TRBV7-6 and TRBJ1-1; D uncertain. From germline, CDR1 is SGHVS and CDR2 FNYEAQ. The CDR3 totals 13 residues. The germline V and J ends were trimmed by 6 bases and 1 base, with 9 bases remaining between them. CDR3 DNA sequence: TGTGCCAGCAGAAAAGGAGCGAACACTGAAGCTTTCTTT. Protein sequence: CASRKGANTEAFF.

The V gene is TRBV30, the J gene TRBJ2-5, with TRBD1 matching over 7 bases. The CDR3 spans 12 residues. V lost 3 bases, J lost 8 bases, and 6 bases stayed unmatched. The germline V gene encodes CDR1 GTSNPN and CDR2 SVGIG (reference sequence). CDR3 sequence reads: CAWSDRVETQYF. CDR3 sequence (DNA): TGTGCCTGGAGCGACAGGGTGGAAACCCAGTACTTC. The full variable domain, with the rest looked up from reference TRBV30 and TRBJ2-5, is SQTIHQWPATLVQPVGSPLSLECTVEGTSNPNLYWYRQAAGRGLQLLFYSVGIGQISSEVPQNLSASRPQDRQFILSSKKLLLSDSGFYLCAWSDRVETQYFGPGTRLLVL.

The chain carries TRBV19 and TRBJ2-2; D perhaps matches TRBD2 (5 bases). The germline V gene encodes CDR1 LNHDA and CDR2 SQIVND (reference sequence). The length of the CDR3 is 12 residues. V shed 6 bases and J shed 6 bases, with 8 bases lying between them. For the CDR3, the DNA is TGTGCCAGTAGCCGAGGGTCCGGGGAGCTGTTTTTT. Protein product: CASSRGSGELFF.

This rearrangement joins TRBV10-2 to TRBJ2-5, with 7 bases that match TRBD1. The J call may be in error: the DNA end matches TRBJ2-7 better. Germline V lookup: CDR1 WSHSY, CDR2 SAAADI. The length of the CDR3 is 19 residues. CDR3 nucleotides: TGCGCCAGCAGTGGGGGTAGGGACAGAACCAGCTGGATCACCTACGAGCAGTACTTC. Translating gives CASSGGRDRTSWITYEQYF.

This clone was picked up one time. This rearrangement joins TRBV19 to TRBJ2-6; 7 bases are a match to TRBD1. This CDR3 spans 17 amino acids. Germline assignment: CDR1 LNHDA and CDR2 SQIVND (reference sequence). V trimming: 9 bases; J trimming: 0 bases; junction bases outside the gene matches: 11. CDR3 bases: TGTGCCAGCTGGCCCGGGACAGACTACTCTGGGGCCAACGTCCTGACTTTC. This codes for CASWPGTDYSGANVLTF.

The V and J genes are TRBV29-1 and TRBJ2-7; 7 bases are a match to TRBD1. V shed 5 bases, J shed 0 bases, and the junction held 10 bases outside the gene matches. Germline values: CDR1 SQVTM, CDR2 ANQGSEA. This CDR3 is built from 15 residues. The CDR3 region has the DNA TGCAGCGTTTGCAGACAGGGCGACGTCTCCTACGAGCAGTACTTC. Protein sequence: CSVCRQGDVSYEQYF.

The J gene is TRBJ1-1, the V gene TRBV28, with 12 bases that match TRBD1. The J segment lost 5 bases and the V segment lost 2 bases, leaving 9 bases of the junction unmatched. The CDR3 consists of 17 residues. CDR1 MDHEN and CDR2 SYDVKM come from the germline V gene. The CDR3 bases are TGTGCCAGCAGTTTAACCGGGACAGGGGGCGTAGTAACTGAAGCTTTCTTT. The encoded protein is CASSLTGTGGVVTEAFF.

The CDR3 loop is CASSGAEDYEQYF. The CDR3 DNA reads TGTGCCAGCTCAGGAGCCGAGGATTACGAGCAGTACTTC. This rearrangement joins TRBV18 to TRBJ2-7; no clear D. CDR1 is KGHSH, CDR2 LQKENI, per germline. The CDR3 has 13 amino acids. The V end lost 5 bases, the J end lost 4 bases, and 12 bases lay between the germline ends.

This sequence joins TRBV28 and TRBJ1-5; TRBD1 is a possible D gene (5 bases). Germline loops: CDR1 MDHEN, CDR2 SYDVKM. V lost 7 bases to trimming and J lost 7 bases, with 14 bases between them. The CDR3 contains 13 residues. CDR3 nucleotide sequence: TGTGCCAGCACGGGCAGGGCGCACCAGCCCCAGCATTTT. This gives the protein CASTGRAHQPQHF.

The chain is built from TRBV5-1 and TRBJ2-1; 8 nucleotides line up with TRBD1. The germline gives CDR1 SGHRS, CDR2 YFSETQ. The length of the CDR3 is 15 residues. J was trimmed by 8 bases and V by 4 bases; bases with no gene match: 11. Here the CDR3 reads CASSNPTGDKDEQFF. CDR3 bases: TGCGCCAGCAGCAACCCGACAGGGGATAAGGATGAGCAGTTCTTC.

With respect to this clone: Other DNA sequences in the same sample also yield this CDR3. The chain joins TRBV7-3 to TRBJ1-1; TRBD1 aligns across 7 bases. The V and J ends lost 5 bases and 3 bases, in that order; junction bases with no gene match: 6. Germline CDR1 SGHTA, CDR2 FQGTGA. The CDR3 covers 14 residues. The CDR3 sequence: CASSLTGDYTEAFF. DNA for the CDR3: TGTGCCAGCAGCCTTACAGGGGATTACACTGAAGCTTTCTTT.

The V call is TRBV11-2, the J call TRBJ1-1, with D unclear. CDR1 is SGHAT and CDR2 is FQNNGV in the germline V gene. The V end was cut by 3 bases, the J end by 5 bases, with 10 bases between. The CDR3 runs to 13 residues. The CDR3 region is CASSFNGGTEAFF. The CDR3 region has the DNA TGTGCCAGCAGCTTTAACGGTGGTACTGAAGCTTTCTTT.

This chain joins TRBV6-5 and TRBJ2-3, with 9 bases that match TRBD2. Trimming removed 0 bases from V and 5 bases from J; junction bases left unmatched: 6. Germline V gene data show CDR1 as MNHEY and CDR2 as SVGAGI. There are 16 residues in the CDR3. The CDR3, as DNA: TGTGCCAGCAGTTACTCTGAGCGGGGGGAGGGAGATACGCAGTATTTT. Protein product: CASSYSERGEGDTQYF.

The V call is TRBV7-3, the J call TRBJ2-7, with 9 positions matching TRBD2. Germline V CDR1 and CDR2: SGHTA, FQGTGA. The CDR3 runs to 15 residues. The V and J ends lost 1 base and 2 bases, in that order; junction bases with no gene match: 3. CDR3 nucleotide sequence: TGTGCCAGCAGCTTAAGGGCGGGGGGGACCTACGAGCAGTACTTC. Amino acid sequence: CASSLRAGGTYEQYF. Based on the CDR3 plus reference TRBV7-3 and TRBJ2-7, the full variable domain is GAGVSQTPSNKVTEKGKYVELRCDPISGHTALYWYRQSLGQGPEFLIYFQGTGAADDSGLPNDRFFAVRPEGSVSTLKIQRTERGDSAVYLCASSLRAGGTYEQYFGPGTRLTVT.

The CDR3 region is CASSLGGCVGTGCNEQFF. The CDR3 DNA follows: TGTGCCAGCAGTTTAGGGGGGTGTGTGGGGACAGGGTGCAATGAGCAGTTCTTC. The chain uses TRBV27 and TRBJ2-1, with 9 positions matching TRBD1. V gave up 2 bases and J gave up 6 bases; unmatched junction bases: 14. The CDR3 totals 18 residues. Germline CDR1 MNHEY, CDR2 SMNVEV (reference sequence).

This rearrangement joins TRBV7-6 to TRBJ1-2, with a tentative D call TRBD1 (5 bases). The germline CDR1 and CDR2 sequences are SGHVS and FNYEAQ. V lost 5 bases to trimming and J lost 5 bases, with 9 bases between them. CDR3 length: 12 amino acids. CDR3 amino acids: CASSPRTYGYTF. DNA for the CDR3: TGTGCCAGCAGCCCCCGGACATATGGCTACACCTTC.

The chain links TRBV6-5 to TRBJ1-2, with TRBD1 as a possible D gene (5 bases). Per the germline V gene, CDR1 is MNHEY and CDR2 is SVGAGI. The CDR3 sequence is 11 residues long. V lost 6 bases, J lost 7 bases, and 9 bases lay in between. The CDR3 DNA is TGTGCCAGCAGCTCCGGGGGTGGCTACACCTTC. As protein: CASSSGGGYTF.

This clone appeared a few times. The chain links TRBV7-8 to TRBJ2-3; 9 bases map to TRBD2. There are 15 residues in the CDR3. V shed 4 bases, J shed 2 bases, and the junction held 4 bases outside the gene matches. Germline CDR1 and CDR2: SGHVS and FQNEAQ. Written as DNA, the CDR3 is TGTGCCAGCAGCTCCTTAGCGGGGGCCACAGATACGCAGTATTTT. It specifies CASSSLAGATDTQYF.

This clone was seen once. The J gene is TRBJ2-6, the V gene TRBV10-3; D perhaps matches TRBD2 (6 bases). Germline CDR1 ENHRY, CDR2 SYGVKD. V lost 4 bases, J lost 1 base, and 26 bases lay in between. CDR3 length: 21 residues. The CDR3 DNA sequence: TGTGCCATCAGTGGACTCCCCGGGACTCTGGACCACCCTTCTGGGGCCAACGTCCTGACTTTC. This encodes CAISGLPGTLDHPSGANVLTF.